This passage covers 28 T cell receptor beta chains from one sample sequenced in a study of cytotoxic CD8 clonotypes in ibrutinib-treated CLL. The protocol was immunoSEQ multiplex PCR, while the TCRdb copy is restricted to in-frame clones and leaves out a portion. The table lists approximately 13,000 clones, roughly 76% of them singletons. Here the sequenced sample was PBMCs, taken before ibrutinib treatment. All receptors derive from a human donor with chronic lymphocytic leukemia.

V gene TRBV4-3 combines with J gene TRBJ2-1; 11 bases map to TRBD2. Trimming at V came to 3 bases and at J to 7 bases, leaving 14 bases not matched to a gene. CDR3 length: 18 amino acids. From germline, CDR1 is LGHNA and CDR2 YSLEER. The chain's CDR3 is CASSHWRSGRAKGNEQFF. The CDR3 DNA follows: TGCGCCAGCAGCCACTGGCGTAGCGGGAGGGCCAAGGGAAATGAGCAGTTCTTC.

V and J are TRBV5-1 and TRBJ1-2, with D hard to call. The ends were cut back, 1 base at V and 4 bases at J, with 14 bases in the middle. This CDR3 is 15 amino acids long. Germline CDR1 and CDR2: SGHRS and YFSETQ. The CDR3 loop reads CASSLSGARLYGYTF. The CDR3 coding sequence is TGCGCCAGCAGCTTGTCAGGAGCCCGCCTCTATGGCTACACCTTC.

The J gene is TRBJ1-6, the V gene TRBV9; 10 bases are a match to TRBD1. CDR1 and CDR2 from the germline V gene are SGDLS and YYNGEE. The CDR3 is 15 amino acids. Trimming removed 3 bases from V and 8 bases from J; junction bases left unmatched: 5. The CDR3 DNA reads as TGTGCCAGCAGCGCGGGGGGACAGGGGCATTCACCCCTCCACTTT. Protein product: CASSAGGQGHSPLHF.

This chain connects TRBV7-9 to TRBJ2-1, with 10 bases aligning to TRBD1. J lost 8 bases, V lost 7 bases, and 11 bases had no gene match. The germline CDR1 and CDR2 sequences are SEHNR and FQNEAQ (reference sequence). There are 15 residues in the CDR3. CDR3 sequence (DNA): TGTGCCAGCACTAACCGGGACAGGGGCGGGGATGAGCAGTTCTTC. Protein sequence: CASTNRDRGGDEQFF.

CDR3 coding DNA: TGTGCCTGGAGTGAGGGGACAGGGGCACCATACGAGCAGTACTTC. It codes for CAWSEGTGAPYEQYF. This sequence joins TRBV30 and TRBJ2-7, with 10 nucleotides matching TRBD1. This CDR3 spans 15 amino acids. V shed 1 base and J 4 bases; nucleotides not matched to a gene: 7. Germline loops: CDR1 GTSNPN, CDR2 SVGIG (reference sequence).

This clone has only a few counts. The chain employs TRBV7-9 and TRBJ1-4; 8 positions match TRBD1. From germline, CDR1 is SEHNR and CDR2 FQNEAQ (reference sequence). V trimming: 4 bases; J trimming: 6 bases; junction bases outside the gene matches: 4. CDR3 size: 14 residues. The CDR3: CASSWGQVYEKLFF. The CDR3 nucleotides read TGTGCCAGCAGCTGGGGACAGGTCTATGAAAAACTGTTTTTT. The entire variable domain, with the rest obtained from reference TRBV7-9 and TRBJ1-4, is as follows: DTGVSQNPRHKITKRGQNVTFRCDPISEHNRLYWYRQTLGQGPEFLTYFQNEAQLEKSRLLSDRFSAERPKGSFSTLEIQRTEQGDSAMYLCASSWGQVYEKLFFGSGTQLSVL.

This rearrangement joins TRBV19 to TRBJ2-2; D call uncertain. Germline lookup yields CDR1 LNHDA and CDR2 SQIVND (reference sequence). CDR3 size: 14 residues. V was pared by 6 bases and J by 1 base, with 9 bases between. In DNA, the CDR3 is TGTGCCAGTAGCAGACTGGGGAACACCGGGGAGCTGTTTTTT. Protein sequence: CASSRLGNTGELFF.

The V and J genes are TRBV2 and TRBJ2-3; 8 bases line up with TRBD1. Germline assignment: CDR1 SNHLY and CDR2 FYNNEI. V gave up 0 bases and J gave up 1 base; unmatched junction bases: 6. This CDR3 spans 17 amino acids. CDR3 sequence (DNA): TGTGCCAGCAGTGAAGCTCCAGGGGGCTGGGGCACAGATACGCAGTATTTT. Encoded protein: CASSEAPGGWGTDTQYF.

Only a few counts were recorded for this clone. V is TRBV2 and J is TRBJ2-7; 10 bases line up with TRBD1. This CDR3 comprises 14 residues. Trimming removed 6 bases from V and 3 bases from J; junction bases left unmatched: 5. The germline V gene has CDR1 SNHLY and CDR2 FYNNEI. Written as DNA, the CDR3 is TGTGCCAGCAGGAGGGGGACAGGGGACTACGAGCAGTACTTC. Translation: CASRRGTGDYEQYF.

The table lists this clone with a few counts. The chain uses TRBV2 and TRBJ1-1, with D possibly matching TRBD1 (5 bases). This CDR3 region has 17 residues. V was pared by 3 bases and J by 1 base, with 18 bases between. Germline V gene sequence: CDR1 SNHLY, CDR2 FYNNEI. The DNA of the CDR3 is TGTGCCAGCAGTGACGGGGGAAGGGCGGAACCGAACACTGAAGCTTTCTTT. It specifies CASSDGGRAEPNTEAFF. The full variable domain, in which reference TRBV2 and TRBJ1-1 provide the parts outside the CDR3, is EPEVTQTPSHQVTQMGQEVILRCVPISNHLYFYWYRQILGQKVEFLVSFYNNEISEKSEIFDDQFSVERPDGSNFTLKIRSTKLEDSAMYFCASSDGGRAEPNTEAFFGQGTRLTVV.

This sequence joins TRBV7-3 and TRBJ2-2; 9 bases agree with TRBD1. Germline trimming cut 6 bases from V and 6 bases from J; bases unmatched to any gene: 8. CDR1 is SGHTA and CDR2 is FQGTGA in the germline V gene. The CDR3 runs to 15 residues. CDR3 sequence: CASRLGTGLPGELFF. Here the CDR3 DNA reads TGTGCCAGCAGGCTAGGGACAGGGTTGCCCGGGGAGCTGTTTTTT.

J is TRBJ2-2 and V is TRBV18; 7 nucleotides align to TRBD2. Per the germline V gene, CDR1 is KGHSH and CDR2 is LQKENI. V dropped 5 bases and J dropped 5; count of bases not matched to a gene: 8. This CDR3 has 15 residues. In nucleotides, the CDR3 is TGTGCCAGCTCAACAGCGGGACGGTGGACCGGGGAGCTGTTTTTT. Its protein product is CASSTAGRWTGELFF.

This chain joins TRBV5-4 and TRBJ1-1, with 7 bases aligning to TRBD1. The CDR3 sequence is 14 residues long. Germline V gene data show CDR1 as SGHNT and CDR2 as YYREEE (reference sequence). V was pared by 2 bases and J by 8 bases, with 9 bases of the junction left unmatched. CDR3 region: CASSLDREVGEAFF. The CDR3 DNA is TGTGCCAGCAGCTTAGACAGGGAGGTAGGCGAAGCTTTCTTT.

The V gene is TRBV19, the J gene TRBJ1-1; D is ambiguous. This CDR3 has 12 amino acids. V shed 8 bases and J shed 2 bases, with 9 bases lying between them. Germline lookup yields CDR1 LNHDA and CDR2 SQIVND (reference sequence). The CDR3 sequence: CASFGQNTEAFF. The CDR3, as DNA: TGTGCCAGTTTTGGGCAAAACACTGAAGCTTTCTTT. Variable domain in full (rest from reference TRBV19 and TRBJ1-1): DGGITQSPKYLFRKEGQNVTLSCEQNLNHDAMYWYRQDPGQGLRLIYYSQIVNDFQKGDIAEGYSVSREKKESFPLTVTSAQKNPTAFYLCASFGQNTEAFFGQGTRLTVV.

The J gene is TRBJ1-3, the V gene TRBV5-4; D ambiguous. The germline V gene encodes CDR1 SGHNT and CDR2 YYREEE (reference sequence). The CDR3 has 15 amino acids. V dropped 4 bases and J dropped 0 bases, with 11 bases sitting between them. This CDR3 is CASSPDGSSGNTIYF. The CDR3 bases are TGTGCCAGCAGCCCGGACGGCAGCTCTGGAAACACCATATATTTT.

V and J are TRBV5-4 and TRBJ1-4; D call uncertain. This CDR3 is built from 15 residues. V gave up 5 bases and J gave up 0 bases, with 11 bases separating them. Germline CDR1 and CDR2: SGHNT and YYREEE (reference sequence). CDR3 region: CASSLYSATNEKLFF. The CDR3 DNA reads as TGTGCCAGCAGTCTATACAGTGCAACTAATGAAAAACTGTTTTTT.

The chain joins TRBV7-2 to TRBJ2-7; no clear D. Between the trimmed V and J ends, which lost 1 base and 2 bases, there was a span of 12 bases. This CDR3 spans 15 amino acids. Germline V gene sequence: CDR1 SGHTA, CDR2 FQGNSA. CDR3 in amino acids: CASSLGWQATYEQYF. The CDR3 bases are TGTGCCAGCAGCTTAGGGTGGCAGGCAACCTACGAGCAGTACTTC.

In this sample, this clone turned up a few times. The J gene is TRBJ2-7, the V gene TRBV6-4; D call uncertain. The CDR3 extends over 10 amino acids. Trimming took off 6 bases at V and 6 bases at J, with 6 bases between the two ends. The germline gives CDR1 MRHNA, CDR2 SNTAGT. The CDR3 bases are TGTGCCAGCAGCCTCCCCGAGCAGTACTTC. Its translation: CASSLPEQYF.

As DNA, the CDR3 is TGTGCCAGCAGCCCCGGACGGACCGGGGAGCTGTTTTTT. The encoded protein is CASSPGRTGELFF. The V gene is TRBV5-8, the J gene TRBJ2-2; D is ambiguous. The length of the CDR3 is 13 residues. CDR1 is SGHTS and CDR2 is YDEGEE in the germline V gene. Trimming took 4 bases from V and 5 from J, leaving 9 bases between them.

The table lists this clone with a few counts. V usage is TRBV5-6 and J usage is TRBJ2-1; D is uncertain. The V and J ends lost 4 bases and 3 bases respectively, with 8 bases between them. The CDR3 is made up of 13 amino acids. From germline, CDR1 is SGHDT and CDR2 YYEEEE. For the CDR3, the DNA is TGTGCCAGCAGCCCATCCCTCTACAATGAGCAGTTCTTC. Its protein product is CASSPSLYNEQFF.

This chain uses TRBV6-5 with TRBJ2-6; the match to TRBD1 covers 8 bases. The germline CDR1 and CDR2 sequences are MNHEY and SVGAGI. This CDR3 has 15 residues. J gave up 4 bases and V 6 bases, and 5 bases lay outside the gene matches. In nucleotides, the CDR3 is TGTGCCAGCAGCCCGGACAGGGCCGGGGCCAACGTCCTGACTTTC. Protein product: CASSPDRAGANVLTF.

This chain connects TRBV6-5 to TRBJ2-7; the D gene is possibly TRBD1 (6 bases). Germline V gene lookup returns CDR1 MNHEY and CDR2 SVGAGI. This CDR3 is 12 amino acids long. Trimming removed 5 bases at V and 4 bases at J, with 9 bases between. The CDR3 region has the DNA TGTGCCAGCAGTGGAGACAGGTACGAGCAGTACTTC. Translated, it gives CASSGDRYEQYF.

The chain has TRBV25-1 and TRBJ2-7; unclear D gene. Germline CDR1 MGHDK, CDR2 SYGVNS. CDR3 size: 14 residues. With 10 bases removed from V and 0 bases from J, the gap between germline ends came to 16 bases. The CDR3 here is CATAHSQSSYEQYF. The CDR3 DNA reads TGTGCCACCGCTCACTCCCAGAGCTCCTACGAGCAGTACTTC.

This clone has only a few counts. The genes are TRBV9 and TRBJ2-7; possible D gene TRBD1, 5 bases. Trimming shortened V by 0 bases and J by 6 bases, and 22 bases separated the two germline ends. Germline-derived CDR1 and CDR2 are SGDLS and YYNGEE. This CDR3 spans 17 amino acids. CDR3 amino acids: CASSVAGAGHMSGEQYF. The CDR3 bases are TGTGCCAGCAGCGTAGCTGGGGCAGGGCACATGAGTGGCGAGCAGTACTTC. The full variable domain, rest sourced from reference TRBV9 and TRBJ2-7, is DSGVTQTPKHLITATGQRVTLRCSPRSGDLSVYWYQQSLDQGLQFLIQYYNGEERAKGNILERFSAQQFPDLHSELNLSSLELGDSALYFCASSVAGAGHMSGEQYFGPGTRLTVT.

The rearrangement joins TRBV28 to TRBJ2-3; D gene unclear. V was shortened by 6 bases and J by 3 bases, with 19 bases between the two germline ends. The CDR3 is made up of 16 amino acids. CDR1 and CDR2 (germline): MDHEN, SYDVKM. Here the CDR3 DNA reads TGTGCCAGCAGAAACCCCCGCTCCCTGGGGACAGATACGCAGTATTTT. It translates to CASRNPRSLGTDTQYF.

CDR3 protein: CASNPLAVGQETQYF. The CDR3 nucleotides read TGTGCCAGCAACCCACTAGCCGTGGGCCAAGAGACCCAGTACTTC. V is TRBV28 and J is TRBJ2-5; perhaps TRBD2 as D (6 bases). CDR3 length equals 15 residues. Trimming took 7 bases from V and 1 from J, leaving 16 bases between them. Germline V gene data show CDR1 as MDHEN and CDR2 as SYDVKM.

The V and J genes are TRBV27 and TRBJ1-1; D is unclear. V lost 6 bases and J 5 bases, leaving 16 bases between the germline ends. The CDR3 is 14 residues long. Germline CDR1 MNHEY, CDR2 SMNVEV (reference sequence). CDR3 in amino acids: CASRTSPHGTEAFF. In DNA, the CDR3 is TGTGCCAGCAGGACGAGCCCCCATGGGACTGAAGCTTTCTTT.

By share, this clone counts as medium-sized. The chain recombines TRBV27 with TRBJ2-5; D may be TRBD1 (5 bases). The V end lost 5 bases, the J end lost 6 bases, and 16 bases lay between the germline ends. The CDR3 runs 14 residues. Germline loops: CDR1 MNHEY, CDR2 SMNVEV (reference sequence). The chain's CDR3 is CASSRWAGRKTQYF. DNA for the CDR3: TGTGCCAGCAGTAGGTGGGCAGGGCGAAAGACCCAGTACTTC.